The rows below give T cell receptor beta chains drawn from one sample of a study of blood T cells in healthy people across ages. TCRdb passed the 5' RACE reads through MiXCR, listing each CDR3 protein once. The repertoire includes roughly 790,000 distinct CDR3 sequences, approximately 39% of them detected once, and 20% to 25% sits in the top ten. Sequencing used blood. The receptors derive from a woman in her fifties or sixties in good health. CDR3s include the opening cysteine and the closing phenylalanine or tryptophan. D genes are given only for firm matches. A clone size is listed for some rows: how often the clone was seen (once, few, many), or a class if it is expanded.

>TRBD1|TRBV3-1|TRBJ1-6|-
TGTGCCAGCAGTCAAGGGGGCAGTTATAATTCACCCCTCCACTTT
CASSQGGSYNSPLHF
>-|TRBV11-3|TRBJ2-7|few
TGTGCCAGCAGCTTAGGCATCGGCAGCTCCTACGAGCAGTACTTC
CASSLGIGSSYEQYF
>TRBD2|TRBV29-1|TRBJ2-7|many
TGCAGCGTTGAAGATCCGGGCGGGAGCTCCTACGAGCAGTACTTC
CSVEDPGGSSYEQYF
>-|TRBV28|TRBJ2-1|few
TGTGCCAGCAGCCTTCATATCGTTGGGGCCGAGCAGTTCTTC
CASSLHIVGAEQFF
>-|TRBV7-2|TRBJ2-5|-
TGTGCCAGCAGCTCTAGGGGGGGAGTGGGTGAGACCCAGTACTTC
CASSSRGGVGETQYF
>-|TRBV25-1|TRBJ2-5|-
TGTGCCAGCAGTGGGTTCCTCGGGTCGGAGACCCAGTACTTC
CASSGFLGSETQYF
>TRBD1|TRBV4-2|TRBJ1-2|many
TGTGCCAGCAGCCCTAACCACCGGGACAGTGGGGGCTACACCTTC
CASSPNHRDSGGYTF
>-|TRBV5-1|TRBJ2-1|few
TGCGCCAGCAGCGGGGGGGCCAATGAGCAGTTCTTC
CASSGGANEQFF
>-|TRBV4-1|TRBJ1-1|-
TGCGCCAGCAGCCAAGGGGAAGTCAGGGGAGCTGAAGCTTTCTTT
CASSQGEVRGAEAFF
>-|TRBV7-9|TRBJ1-1|-
TGTGCCAGCAGCTCGCGGCGGGGAAGGACTGAAGCTTTCTTT
CASSSRRGRTEAFF
>TRBD1|TRBV20-1|TRBJ2-3|-
TGCAGTGCTAGTTCCCCGGGACAGGGGGCAGATACGCAGTATTTT
CSASSPGQGADTQYF
>-|TRBV7-2|TRBJ1-1|few
TGTGCCAGCAGCTTAGGGCCGCCAGGAGTGAACACTGAAGCTTTCTTT
CASSLGPPGVNTEAFF
>-|TRBV11-2|TRBJ2-1|-
TGTGCCAGCAGCAGTGACAGACTTAAAATAAATGAGCAGTTCTTC
CASSSDRLKINEQFF
>-|TRBV25-1|TRBJ1-1|few
TGTGCCAGCAGTGGGGGGAGGTACACTGAAGCTTTCTTT
CASSGGRYTEAFF
>TRBD1|TRBV20-1|TRBJ2-7|few
TGCAGTGCTAGGTGGGACAGATACGAGCAGTACTTC
CSARWDRYEQYF
>-|TRBV10-3|TRBJ2-2|few
TGTGCCATCAGTGAGTCAGCTCTGGGCGGGGAGCTGTTTTTT
CAISESALGGELFF
>-|TRBV6-2/TRBV6-3|TRBJ1-6|-
TGTGCCAGCAGTTACCAGGGTTCCGCTAATTCACCCCTCCACTTT
CASSYQGSANSPLHF
>-|TRBV10-3|TRBJ1-4|-
TGTGCCATCAGTCAGACGGACTCAACTAATGAAAAACTGTTTTTT
CAISQTDSTNEKLFF
>-|TRBV20-1|TRBJ1-2|-
TGCAGTGCTTTAAGCAGGGCAGGCGATGGCTACACCTTC
CSALSRAGDGYTF
>TRBD2|TRBV6-2/TRBV6-3|TRBJ2-1|-
TGTGCCAGCAGTTACGTAACCTCACCGGGACTAGGTACGAGCTCCTACAATGAGCAGTTCTTC
CASSYVTSPGLGTSSYNEQFF
>TRBD2|TRBV6-2/TRBV6-3|TRBJ2-7|-
TGTGCCAGCAGTCACCCGGCTAGCGGATTTTACGAGCAGTACTTC
CASSHPASGFYEQYF
>TRBD1|TRBV6-2/TRBV6-3|TRBJ1-5|-
TGTGCCAGCAGACCTGGACAGGGAGCGAATCAGCCCCAGCATTTT
CASRPGQGANQPQHF
>TRBD1|TRBV6-5|TRBJ2-1|-
TGTGCCAGCAGTTCTCCCAGGGGACAGGGGGCGAGTGGCTCCTACAATGAGCAGTTGTTC
CASSSPRGQGASGSYNEQLF
>TRBD1|TRBV18|TRBJ2-7|-
TGTGCCAGCTCATCGACAGGGGTCCTGGACAATGAGCAGTACTTC
CASSSTGVLDNEQYF
>TRBD1|TRBV7-2|TRBJ1-2|few
TGTGCCAGCAGCACCCCGGGACAGGCGGCTGGCTACACCTTC
CASSTPGQAAGYTF
>-|TRBV12-3/TRBV12-4|TRBJ2-3|few
TGTGCCAGCAGCACATCCCTGAACTTACAGGATACGCAGTATTTT
CASSTSLNLQDTQYF
>-|TRBV5-1|TRBJ2-4|-
TGCGCCAGCAGCTTGGACCTCGCAAACATTCAGTACTTC
CASSLDLANIQYF
>-|TRBV18|TRBJ2-3|once
TGTGCCAGCATTAGGGAACACACAGATACGCAGTATTTT
CASIREHTDTQYF
>TRBD2|TRBV20-1|TRBJ2-7|few
TGCAGTTCGCCCGGCGGACTAGCGCACGAGCAGTACTTC
CSSPGGLAHEQYF
>TRBD1|TRBV29-1|TRBJ2-5|-
TGCAGCGTCGGTGGCAGGGGGCCGGGAGAGACCCAGTACTTC
CSVGGRGPGETQYF
>-|TRBV3-1|TRBJ2-5|-
TGTGCCAGCAGCCCCTCGGAAGGGGGGGGGGAGACCCAGTACTTC
CASSPSEGGGETQYF
>TRBD2|TRBV2|TRBJ2-7|many
TGTGCCAGCAGTGGCCCGGGAGGTTCGACCTACGAGCAGTACTTC
CASSGPGGSTYEQYF